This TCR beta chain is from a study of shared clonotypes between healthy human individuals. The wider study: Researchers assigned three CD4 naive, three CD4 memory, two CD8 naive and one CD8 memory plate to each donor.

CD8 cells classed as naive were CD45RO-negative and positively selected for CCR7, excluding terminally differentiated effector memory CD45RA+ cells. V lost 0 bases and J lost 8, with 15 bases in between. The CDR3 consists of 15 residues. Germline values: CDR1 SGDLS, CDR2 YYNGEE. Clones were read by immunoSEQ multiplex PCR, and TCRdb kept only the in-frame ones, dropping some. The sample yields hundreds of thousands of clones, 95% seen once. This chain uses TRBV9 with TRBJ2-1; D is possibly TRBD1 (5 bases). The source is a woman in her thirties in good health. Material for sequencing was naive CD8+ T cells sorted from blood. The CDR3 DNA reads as TGTGCCAGCAGCGTAGGTGGGGCCCAGGCCGATGAGCAGTTCTTC. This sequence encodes CASSVGGAQADEQFF.